This T cell receptor beta chain was identified during a study of blood T cell repertoires in COVID-19. For the study at large: The United States, Italy and Spain were the sources of the acute and convalescent COVID-19 samples. In each case, the material was cDNA or gDNA derived from T cells, B-cell-depleted T cells, or PBMCs.

Methods used by the authors: Estimates of nucleated cell counts were drawn from the amplification of reference gene primers. The repertoire was sequenced with immunoSEQ multiplex PCR; TCRdb's copy has only in-frame clones and lacks some. The DNA gave D and trimming, while V, J and clone size come from that table. The data show roughly 180,000 clones, 81% seen once. CDR3 length: 15 amino acids. Germline lookup yields CDR1 GTSNPN and CDR2 SVGIG (reference sequence). V shed 1 base, J shed 4 bases, and the junction held 8 bases outside the gene matches. The V and J genes are TRBV30 and TRBJ2-7; TRBD1 matches 9 bases. Sample: peripheral blood. This TCR was sampled from a woman in her 40s with COVID-19, enrolled during active disease. Here the CDR3 reads CAWSAGTGPRYEQYV. CDR3 bases: TGTGCCTGGAGTGCCGGGACAGGGCCTCGATACGAGCAGTACGTC.